This TCR beta chain stems from a study of blood T cell repertoires in COVID-19. Profiled with immunoSEQ multiplex PCR; TCRdb holds only in-frame clones, not every one. The data contain approximately 28,000 clones, 93% of them singletons. V lost 3 bases, J lost 7 bases, and 6 bases stayed unmatched. This CDR3 has 15 residues. The germline V gene encodes CDR1 SQVTM and CDR2 ANQGSEA. The rearrangement joins TRBV29-1 to TRBJ2-2; the match to TRBD1 covers 12 bases. Sequencing used peripheral blood. The source is a woman aged 65 to 85 with COVID-19, enrolled during active disease. The CDR3 DNA reads TGCAGCGTTGAGGGACAGGGGGCGCAGGTCGGGGAGCTGTTTTTT. It encodes CSVEGQGAQVGELFF.